The clone carrying this T cell receptor beta chain was observed many times. Antigen: not known. This specimen comes from a study of Graves' ophthalmopathy and Graves' hyperthyroidism. Whole-study results and caveats: Progression of ophthalmopathy was predicted by the model with more than 70% sensitivity and roughly 73% specificity.

No ophthalmopathy within 18 months of follow-up signified stable hyperthyroidism. Serum thyroxine and TRAb, along with clinical symptoms, thyroid ultrasound and orbital computed tomography, were what diagnosis relied on. Fresh peripheral blood (approximately 10 ml) yielded the PBMCs. From RNA, the CDR3 regions of TCR beta chains were amplified and sequenced. The library came from an HTBI-primed first-round RT-PCR and a second-round multiplex PCR. TCRdb redid the calling of the multiplex PCR reads with MiXCR, one entry per CDR3 protein. Among hundreds of thousands of distinct CDR3 sequences listed, roughly 20% were seen once. CDR1 MNHEY and CDR2 SVGEGT come from the germline V gene. The CDR3 totals 15 residues. The junction had 6 bases not matched to a gene; V was cut back by 0 bases and J by 4 bases.

The rearrangement joins TRBV6-2 or TRBV6-3 to TRBJ2-7; 7 bases fit TRBD2. Sequencing was carried out using peripheral blood. The TCR sequence derives from a woman aged 18-29 years with stable Graves' hyperthyroidism. CDR3 protein: CASSYSRASGYEQYF. DNA of the CDR3: TGTGCCAGCAGTTACTCACGGGCTAGCGGTTACGAGCAGTACTTC.